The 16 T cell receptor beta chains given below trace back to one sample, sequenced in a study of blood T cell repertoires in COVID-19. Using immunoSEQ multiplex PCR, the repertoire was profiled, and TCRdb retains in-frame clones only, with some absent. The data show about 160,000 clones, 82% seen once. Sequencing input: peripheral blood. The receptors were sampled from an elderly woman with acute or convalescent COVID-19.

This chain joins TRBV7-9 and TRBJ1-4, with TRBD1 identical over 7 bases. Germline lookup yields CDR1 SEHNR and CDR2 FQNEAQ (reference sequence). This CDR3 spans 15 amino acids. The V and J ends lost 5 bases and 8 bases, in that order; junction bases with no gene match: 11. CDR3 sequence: CASSPGRGIREKLFF. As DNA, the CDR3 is TGTGCCAGCAGCCCGGGCAGGGGGATTCGAGAAAAACTGTTTTTT.

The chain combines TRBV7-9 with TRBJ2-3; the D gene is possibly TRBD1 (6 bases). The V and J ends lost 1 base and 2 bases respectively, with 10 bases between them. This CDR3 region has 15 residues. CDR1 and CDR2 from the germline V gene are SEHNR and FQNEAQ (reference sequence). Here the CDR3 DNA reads TGTGCCAGCAGCTTAGTAGGGGGAATCACAGATACGCAGTATTTT. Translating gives CASSLVGGITDTQYF.

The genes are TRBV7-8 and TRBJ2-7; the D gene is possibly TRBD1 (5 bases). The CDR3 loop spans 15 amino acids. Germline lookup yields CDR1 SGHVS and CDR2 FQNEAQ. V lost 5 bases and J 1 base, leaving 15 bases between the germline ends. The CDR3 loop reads CASSQTGQGSYEQYF. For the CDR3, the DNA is TGTGCCAGCAGCCAAACCGGACAAGGATCCTACGAGCAGTACTTC.

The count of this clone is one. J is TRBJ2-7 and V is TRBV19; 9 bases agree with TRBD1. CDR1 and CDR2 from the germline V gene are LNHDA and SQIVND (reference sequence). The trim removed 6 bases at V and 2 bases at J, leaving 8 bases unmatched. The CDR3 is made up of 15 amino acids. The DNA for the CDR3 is TGTGCCAGTAGCCTTTTCGGACAGGGGACCTACGAGCAGTACTTC. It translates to CASSLFGQGTYEQYF. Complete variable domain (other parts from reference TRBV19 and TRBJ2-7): DGGITQSPKYLFRKEGQNVTLSCEQNLNHDAMYWYRQDPGQGLRLIYYSQIVNDFQKGDIAEGYSVSREKKESFPLTVTSAQKNPTAFYLCASSLFGQGTYEQYFGPGTRLTVT.

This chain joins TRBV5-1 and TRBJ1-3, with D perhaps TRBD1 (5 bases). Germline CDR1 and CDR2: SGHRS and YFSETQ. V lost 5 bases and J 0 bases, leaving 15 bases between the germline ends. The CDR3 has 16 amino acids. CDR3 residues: CASRPQGPSSGNTIYF. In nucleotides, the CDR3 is TGCGCCAGCAGACCTCAGGGTCCGAGCTCTGGAAACACCATATATTTT.

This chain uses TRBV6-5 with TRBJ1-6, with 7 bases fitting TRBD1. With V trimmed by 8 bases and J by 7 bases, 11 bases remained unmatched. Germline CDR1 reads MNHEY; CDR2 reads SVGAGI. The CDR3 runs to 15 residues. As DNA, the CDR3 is TGTGCCAGCCGGAAGATGACAGGGAGCAATTCACCCCTCCACTTT. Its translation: CASRKMTGSNSPLHF.

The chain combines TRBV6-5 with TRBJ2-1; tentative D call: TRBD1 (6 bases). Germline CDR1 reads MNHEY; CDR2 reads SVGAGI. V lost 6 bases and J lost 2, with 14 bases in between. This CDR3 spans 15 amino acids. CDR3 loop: CASRYTGFPYNEQFF. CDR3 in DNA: TGTGCCAGCAGGTATACAGGGTTCCCCTACAATGAGCAGTTCTTC.

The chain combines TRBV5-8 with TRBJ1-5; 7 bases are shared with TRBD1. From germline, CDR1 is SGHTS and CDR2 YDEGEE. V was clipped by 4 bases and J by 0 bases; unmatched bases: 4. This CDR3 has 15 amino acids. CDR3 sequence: CASSIQGFSNQPQHF. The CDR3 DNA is TGTGCCAGCAGCATACAGGGGTTTAGCAATCAGCCCCAGCATTTT.

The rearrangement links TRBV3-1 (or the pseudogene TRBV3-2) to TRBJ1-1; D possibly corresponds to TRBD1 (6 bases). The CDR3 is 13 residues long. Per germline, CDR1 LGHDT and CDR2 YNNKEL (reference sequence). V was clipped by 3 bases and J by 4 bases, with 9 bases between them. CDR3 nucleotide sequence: TGTGCCAGCAGCCACTCCAGGGGCACTGAAGCTTTCTTT. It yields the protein CASSHSRGTEAFF.

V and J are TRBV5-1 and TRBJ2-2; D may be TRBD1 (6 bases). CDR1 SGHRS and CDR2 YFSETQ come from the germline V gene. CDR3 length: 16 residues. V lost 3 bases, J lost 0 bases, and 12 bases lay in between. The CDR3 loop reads CASSSSGTPNTGELFF. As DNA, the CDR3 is TGCGCCAGCAGCTCCTCCGGGACACCGAACACCGGGGAGCTGTTTTTT.

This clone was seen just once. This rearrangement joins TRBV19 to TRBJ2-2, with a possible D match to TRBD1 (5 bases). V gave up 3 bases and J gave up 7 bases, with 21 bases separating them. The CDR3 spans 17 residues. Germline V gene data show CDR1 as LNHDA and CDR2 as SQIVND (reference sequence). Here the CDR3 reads CASSMRIGVRADGELFF. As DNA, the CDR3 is TGTGCCAGTAGTATGAGAATTGGTGTCAGGGCGGACGGGGAGCTGTTTTTT.

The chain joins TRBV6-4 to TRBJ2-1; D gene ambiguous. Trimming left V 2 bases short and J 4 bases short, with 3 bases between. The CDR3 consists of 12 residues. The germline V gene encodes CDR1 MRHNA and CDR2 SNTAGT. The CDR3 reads CASSDEYNEQFF. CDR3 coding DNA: TGTGCCAGCAGTGACGAGTACAATGAGCAGTTCTTC.

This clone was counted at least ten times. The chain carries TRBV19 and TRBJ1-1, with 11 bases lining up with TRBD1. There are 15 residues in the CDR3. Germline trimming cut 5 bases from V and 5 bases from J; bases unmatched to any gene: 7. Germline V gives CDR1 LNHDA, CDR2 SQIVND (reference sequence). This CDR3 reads CASSVWGQGETEAFF. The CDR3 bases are TGTGCCAGTAGTGTCTGGGGACAGGGGGAAACTGAAGCTTTCTTT.

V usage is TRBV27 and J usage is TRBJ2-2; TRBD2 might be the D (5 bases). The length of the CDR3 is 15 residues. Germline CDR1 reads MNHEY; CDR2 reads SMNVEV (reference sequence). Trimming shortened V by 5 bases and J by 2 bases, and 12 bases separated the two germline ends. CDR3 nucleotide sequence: TGTGCCAGCAGTCCAGGACTCCTCAACACCGGGGAGCTGTTTTTT. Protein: CASSPGLLNTGELFF.

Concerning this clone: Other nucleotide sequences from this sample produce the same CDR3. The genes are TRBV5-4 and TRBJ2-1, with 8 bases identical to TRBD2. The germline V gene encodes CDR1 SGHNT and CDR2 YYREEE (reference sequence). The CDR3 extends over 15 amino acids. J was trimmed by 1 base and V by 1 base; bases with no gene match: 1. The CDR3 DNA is TGTGCCAGCAGCTTGTCTAGCGGGTCCTACAATGAGCAGTTCTTC. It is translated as CASSLSSGSYNEQFF.

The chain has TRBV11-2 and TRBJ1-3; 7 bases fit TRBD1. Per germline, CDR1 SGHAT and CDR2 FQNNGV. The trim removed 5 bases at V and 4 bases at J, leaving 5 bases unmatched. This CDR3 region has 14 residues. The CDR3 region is CASSKDRLGNTIYF. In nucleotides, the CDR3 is TGTGCCAGCAGCAAGGACAGGTTGGGAAACACCATATATTTT.